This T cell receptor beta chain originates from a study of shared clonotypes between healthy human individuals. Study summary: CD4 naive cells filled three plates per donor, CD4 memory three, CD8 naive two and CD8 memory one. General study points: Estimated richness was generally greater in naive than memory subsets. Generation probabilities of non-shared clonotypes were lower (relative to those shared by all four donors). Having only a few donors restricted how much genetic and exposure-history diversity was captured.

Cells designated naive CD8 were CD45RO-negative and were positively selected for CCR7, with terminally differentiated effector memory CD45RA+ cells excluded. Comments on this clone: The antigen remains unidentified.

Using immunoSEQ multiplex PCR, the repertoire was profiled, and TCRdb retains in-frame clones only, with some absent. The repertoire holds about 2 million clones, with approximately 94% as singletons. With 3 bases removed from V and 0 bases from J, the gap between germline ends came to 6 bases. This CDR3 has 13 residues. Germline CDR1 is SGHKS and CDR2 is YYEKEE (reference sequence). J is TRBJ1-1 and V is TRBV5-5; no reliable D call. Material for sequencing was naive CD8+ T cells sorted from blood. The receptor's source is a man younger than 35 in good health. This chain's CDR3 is CASSSDLNTEAFF. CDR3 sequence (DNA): TGTGCCAGCAGCTCCGACCTGAACACTGAAGCTTTCTTT.